The subject of this entry is one T cell receptor (beta chain). This sample was included in a study of T cell responses to AZD1222 COVID-19 vaccine. TCRdb keeps only in-frame clones here, not all; method: immunoSEQ multiplex PCR. There are about 81,000 clones in the sample; around nine tenths occur only once, and 11% lies in the top ten. This TCR was sampled from an adult who received the AZD1222 COVID-19 vaccine. The sample consisted of peripheral blood, taken 28 days after the second AZD1222 dose.

CDR3 in amino acids: CASPRWLAGTFVYEQYF. The CDR3 nucleotides read TGTGCCAGCCCAAGGTGGCTAGCGGGAACCTTTGTCTACGAGCAGTACTTC. The chain is built from TRBV19 and TRBJ2-7, with 9 bases that match TRBD2. Germline loops: CDR1 LNHDA, CDR2 SQIVND (reference sequence). V gave up 9 bases and J gave up 3 bases; unmatched junction bases: 18. This CDR3 is built from 17 residues.